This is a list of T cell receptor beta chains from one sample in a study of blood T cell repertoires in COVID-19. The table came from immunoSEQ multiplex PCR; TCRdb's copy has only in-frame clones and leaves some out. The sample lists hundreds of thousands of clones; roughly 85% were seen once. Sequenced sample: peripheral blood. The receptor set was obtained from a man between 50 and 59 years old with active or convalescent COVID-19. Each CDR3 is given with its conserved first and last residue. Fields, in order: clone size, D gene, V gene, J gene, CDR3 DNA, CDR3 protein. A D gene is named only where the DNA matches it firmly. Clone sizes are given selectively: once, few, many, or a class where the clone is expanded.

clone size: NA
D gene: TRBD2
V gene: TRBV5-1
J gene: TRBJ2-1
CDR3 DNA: TGCGCCAGCAGCTTGCTAGCGGAACTTTACAATGAGCAGTTCTTC
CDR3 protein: CASSLLAELYNEQFF

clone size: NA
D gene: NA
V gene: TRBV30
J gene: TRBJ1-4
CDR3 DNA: TGTGCCTGGAGTGTGGGCCTTGGGGGCCCCAATGAAAAACTGTTTTTT
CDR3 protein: CAWSVGLGGPNEKLFF

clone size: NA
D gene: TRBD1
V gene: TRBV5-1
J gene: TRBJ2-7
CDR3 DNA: TGCGCCAGCAGCTTGGTAAGGACAGGGGGTTCCTCCTACGAGCAGTACTTC
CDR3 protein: CASSLVRTGGSSYEQYF

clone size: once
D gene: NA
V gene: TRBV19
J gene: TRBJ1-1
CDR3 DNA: TGTGCCAGTACCACAGAGGGGGGGGAAGCTTTCTTT
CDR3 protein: CASTTEGGEAFF

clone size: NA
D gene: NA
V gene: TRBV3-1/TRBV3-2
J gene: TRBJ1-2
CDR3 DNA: TGTGCCAGCAGCCAAGATGGGGCCCGGTATGGCTACACCTTC
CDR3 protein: CASSQDGARYGYTF

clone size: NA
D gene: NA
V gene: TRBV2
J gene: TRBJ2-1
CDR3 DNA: TGTGCCAGCAGCCCCACCTACAATGAGCAGTTCTTC
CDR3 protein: CASSPTYNEQFF

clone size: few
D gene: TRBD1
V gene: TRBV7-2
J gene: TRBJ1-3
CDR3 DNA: TGTGCCAGCAGCTACAGGGGTAATGGAAACACCATATATTTT
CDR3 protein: CASSYRGNGNTIYF

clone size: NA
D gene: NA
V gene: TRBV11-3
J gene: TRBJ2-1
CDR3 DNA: TGTGCCAGCAGCTTAGGTGTGCAGGGGAGAAATGAGCAGTTCTTC
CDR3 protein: CASSLGVQGRNEQFF

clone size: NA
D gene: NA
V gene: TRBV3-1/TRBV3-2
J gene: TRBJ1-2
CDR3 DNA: TGTGCCAGCAGCTCGCGAGGGGGGGATCGTAACTATGGCTACACCTTC
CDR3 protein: CASSSRGGDRNYGYTF

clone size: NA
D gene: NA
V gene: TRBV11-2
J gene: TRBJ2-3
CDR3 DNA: TGTGCCAGCAGCTTAGATAGTGGAGGGCAGTATTTT
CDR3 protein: CASSLDSGGQYF

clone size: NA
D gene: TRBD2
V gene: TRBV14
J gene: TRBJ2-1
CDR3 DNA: TGTGCCAGCAGCCTATTACTAGCGGGGTACAATGAGCAGTTCTTC
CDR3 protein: CASSLLLAGYNEQFF

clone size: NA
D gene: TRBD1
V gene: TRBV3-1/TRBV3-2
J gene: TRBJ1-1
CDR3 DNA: TGTGCCAGCTTACAACAGGGGATGAACACTGAAGCTTTCTTT
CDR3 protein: CASLQQGMNTEAFF

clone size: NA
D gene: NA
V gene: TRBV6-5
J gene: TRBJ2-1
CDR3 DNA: TGTGCCAGCAGTTACTCCATGGTATCAGGATTCGATGAGCAGTTCTTC
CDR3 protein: CASSYSMVSGFDEQFF

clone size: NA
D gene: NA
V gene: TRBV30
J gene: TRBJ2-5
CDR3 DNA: TGTGCCTGGAGTAGCACAGTTCAAGAGACCCAGTACTTC
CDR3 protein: CAWSSTVQETQYF

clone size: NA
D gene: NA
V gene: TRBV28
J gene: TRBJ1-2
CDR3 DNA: TGTGCCAGCAGTTTGCAGGGGTATGGCTACACCTTC
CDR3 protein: CASSLQGYGYTF

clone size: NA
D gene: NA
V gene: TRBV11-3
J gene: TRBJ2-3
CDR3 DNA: TGTGCCAGCAGCTTGACCTGGAGAGATACGCAGTATTTT
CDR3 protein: CASSLTWRDTQYF

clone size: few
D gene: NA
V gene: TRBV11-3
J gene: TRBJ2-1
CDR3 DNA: TGTGCCAGCAGCTCCCGGGCCCCGCCGGGGAATGAGCAGTTCTTC
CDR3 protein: CASSSRAPPGNEQFF

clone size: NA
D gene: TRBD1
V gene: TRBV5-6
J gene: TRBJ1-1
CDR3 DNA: TGTGCCAGCAGCTTACAGGGGCCTATAATGAACACTGAAGCTTTCTTT
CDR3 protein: CASSLQGPIMNTEAFF

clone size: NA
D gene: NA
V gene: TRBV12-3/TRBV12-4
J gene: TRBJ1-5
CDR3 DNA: TGTGCCAGCAGTTTGGACATCAATCAGCCCCAGCATTTT
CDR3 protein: CASSLDINQPQHF

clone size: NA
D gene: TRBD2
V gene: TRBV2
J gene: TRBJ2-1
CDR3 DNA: TGTGCCAGCAGTGAAACTAGCGTCGCCTCCTACAATGAGCAGTTCTTC
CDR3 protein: CASSETSVASYNEQFF

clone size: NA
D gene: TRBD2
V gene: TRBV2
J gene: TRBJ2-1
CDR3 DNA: TGTGCCAGCGGACTAGCGGGAGGGCCGGGAAATGAGCAGTTCTTC
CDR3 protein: CASGLAGGPGNEQFF

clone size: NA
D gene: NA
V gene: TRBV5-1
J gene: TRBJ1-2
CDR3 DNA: TGCGCCAGCAGCCCCACGGGGGAGGCCTTGGGCTACACCTTC
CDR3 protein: CASSPTGEALGYTF

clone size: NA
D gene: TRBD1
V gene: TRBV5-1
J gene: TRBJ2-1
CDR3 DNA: TGCGCCAGCAGCGACCCAAGGGGGCGAGGGTTTTCCAATGAGCAGTTCTTC
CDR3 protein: CASSDPRGRGFSNEQFF

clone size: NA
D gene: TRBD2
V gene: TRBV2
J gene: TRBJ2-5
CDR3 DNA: TGTGCCAGCAGTACCACGCTGGGGAGCGGGAGCGGGGAGACCCAGTACTTC
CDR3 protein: CASSTTLGSGSGETQYF

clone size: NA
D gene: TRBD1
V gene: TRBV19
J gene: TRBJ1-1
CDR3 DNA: TGTGCCAGTAGTCCCCAGGGGGTAATGAACACTGAAGCTTTCTTT
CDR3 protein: CASSPQGVMNTEAFF

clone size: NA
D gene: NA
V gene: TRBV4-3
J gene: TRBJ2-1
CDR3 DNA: TGCGCCAGCAGCCAAGCGGCGGTAAACTCCAATGAGCAGTTCTTC
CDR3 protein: CASSQAAVNSNEQFF

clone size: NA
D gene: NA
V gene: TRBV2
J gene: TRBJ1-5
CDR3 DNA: TGTGCCAGCACCCCACGGGACACCAATCAGCCCCAGCATTTT
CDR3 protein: CASTPRDTNQPQHF

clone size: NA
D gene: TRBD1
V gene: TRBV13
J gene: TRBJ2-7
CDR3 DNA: TGTGCCAGCAGCCACCTGGACAGGGGTTACGAGCAGTACTTC
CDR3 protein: CASSHLDRGYEQYF

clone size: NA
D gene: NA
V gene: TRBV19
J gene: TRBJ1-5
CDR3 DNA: TGTGCCAGTAGTATAAGTCGGACAAGGGGCAATCAGCCCCAGCATTTT
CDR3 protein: CASSISRTRGNQPQHF

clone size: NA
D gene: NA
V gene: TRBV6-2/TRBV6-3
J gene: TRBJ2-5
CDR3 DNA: TGTGCCAGCAGTAACCAGCGGATACGACCCCCAGAGACCCAGTACTTC
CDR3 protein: CASSNQRIRPPETQYF

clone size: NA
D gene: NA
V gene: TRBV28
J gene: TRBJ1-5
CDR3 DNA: TGTGCCAGCAGAAGCGGACGAAGGGAAGGGCAGCCCCAGCATTTT
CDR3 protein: CASRSGRREGQPQHF

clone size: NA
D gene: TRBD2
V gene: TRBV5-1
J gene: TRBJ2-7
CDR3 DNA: TGCGCCAGCAGCTTGGGCCTAGCGGGAGGGTTCGAGCAGTACTTC
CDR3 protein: CASSLGLAGGFEQYF

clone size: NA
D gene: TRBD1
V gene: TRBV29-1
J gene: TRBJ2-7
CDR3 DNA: TGCAGCGTGTTGAAGACAGGGAACGAGCAGTACTTC
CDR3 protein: CSVLKTGNEQYF

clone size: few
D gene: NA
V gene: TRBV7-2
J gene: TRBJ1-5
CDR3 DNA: TGTGCCAGCAGCTTATTGGCGGCTGGCAGCAATCAGCCCCAGCATTTT
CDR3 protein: CASSLLAAGSNQPQHF

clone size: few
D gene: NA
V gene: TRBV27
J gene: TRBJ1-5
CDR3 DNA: TGTGCCAGCAGTTTAAGCGGAGGGAGGCCCCAGCATTTT
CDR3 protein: CASSLSGGRPQHF

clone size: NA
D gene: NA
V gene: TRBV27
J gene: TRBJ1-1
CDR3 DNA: TGTGCCAGCAGCGAGGTTTTCCCTATGAACACTGAAGCTTTCTTT
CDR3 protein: CASSEVFPMNTEAFF

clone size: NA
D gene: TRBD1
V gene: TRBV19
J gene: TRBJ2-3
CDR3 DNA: TGTGCCAGTAGTGACAGGGGGGGCACAGATACGCAGTATTTT
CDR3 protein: CASSDRGGTDTQYF

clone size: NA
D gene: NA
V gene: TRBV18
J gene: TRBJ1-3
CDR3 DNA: TGTGCCAGCTCACCGATCGACTCGAGCTCTGGAAACACCATATATTTT
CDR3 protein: CASSPIDSSSGNTIYF

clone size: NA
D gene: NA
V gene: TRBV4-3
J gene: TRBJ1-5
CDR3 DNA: TGCGCCAGCAGCCAAGACAGGGGAGATCAGCCCCAGCATTTT
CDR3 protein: CASSQDRGDQPQHF

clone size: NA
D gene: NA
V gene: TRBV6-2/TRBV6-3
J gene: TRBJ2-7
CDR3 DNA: TGTGCCAGCAGTTACCGTGCGGGGTTTTACGAGCAGTACTTC
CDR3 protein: CASSYRAGFYEQYF

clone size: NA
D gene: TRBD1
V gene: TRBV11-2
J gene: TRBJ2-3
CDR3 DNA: TGTGCCAGCAGCCTTATCCGGACAGGATCTACGCAGTATTTT
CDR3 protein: CASSLIRTGSTQYF

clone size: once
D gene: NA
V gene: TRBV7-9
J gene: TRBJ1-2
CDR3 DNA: TGTGCCAGCAGCGCCGACAATATCGGCTACACCTTC
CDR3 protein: CASSADNIGYTF